The entry that follows covers one T cell receptor (beta chain) sequence. Its specificity is unknown. Germline lookup yields CDR1 SQVTM and CDR2 ANQGSEA. This CDR3 region has 12 residues. V was trimmed by 4 bases and J by 1 base, leaving 7 bases between them. The data stem from a study of shared clonotypes between healthy human individuals. Overall study: Per donor, CD8 memory used one plate, CD8 naive used two, CD4 memory used three and CD4 naive used three.

Study-level findings and limits: Expectations were that clonotype sharing among donors would be affected by sequencing depth. It was the non-shared clonotypes that had lower generation probabilities than clonotypes shared by all four donors.

In the source study's methods: ImmunoSEQ only sent back junction sequences with no quality scores, so filtering was done differently. Sequencing used immunoSEQ multiplex PCR; TCRdb keeps in-frame clones, though not all of them. That table gives V, J and clone size, and the DNA gave D and trimming. This table has about 2 million clones, 85% to 95% appearing once. Source material: naive CD4+ T cells sorted from blood. Subset defined: CD45RA+ positively selected. The TCR sequence derives from a man between 18 and 29 years old in good health. This sequence joins TRBV29-1 and TRBJ1-1, with D unresolved. DNA for the CDR3: TGCAGCGTTGTTTCGGCGAACACTGAAGCTTTCTTT. Amino acids: CSVVSANTEAFF.